This T cell receptor beta chain was recorded in a study of CD8+ T cells in alopecia areata. The CDR3 is 13 residues long. Germline V gives CDR1 SNHLY, CDR2 FYNNEI. Trimming shortened V by 8 bases and J by 1 base, and 11 bases separated the two germline ends. In each case, RNA was isolated and then reverse transcribed into cDNA as the sequencing template. Measured with immunoSEQ multiplex PCR; TCRdb has only the in-frame clones, and not every one. The sample consists of about 23,000 clones, around 53% of them appearing once. This sequence was found in a human donor with alopecia areata. J is TRBJ1-1 and V is TRBV2; D is ambiguous. Sequencing input: NKG2D-high CD8+ T cells sorted from blood. CDR3 in amino acids: CASPPGRNTEAFF. DNA of the CDR3: TGTGCCAGCCCCCCTGGTAGGAACACTGAAGCTTTCTTT.